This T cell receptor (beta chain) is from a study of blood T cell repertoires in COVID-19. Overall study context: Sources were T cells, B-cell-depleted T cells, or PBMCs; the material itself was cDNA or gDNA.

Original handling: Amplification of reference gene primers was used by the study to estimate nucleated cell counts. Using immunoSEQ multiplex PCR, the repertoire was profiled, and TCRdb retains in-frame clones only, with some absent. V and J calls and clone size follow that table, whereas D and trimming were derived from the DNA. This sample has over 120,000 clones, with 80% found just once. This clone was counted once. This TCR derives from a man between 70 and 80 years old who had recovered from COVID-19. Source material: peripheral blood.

CDR3 DNA sequence: TGTGCCAGCAGCAACTGGGCTGACAATACCTGGGAGCAGTACTTC. Its translation: CASSNWADNTWEQYF. The chain uses TRBV7-9 and TRBJ2-7, with no clear D. Germline CDR1 is SEHNR and CDR2 is FQNEAQ (reference sequence). The length of the CDR3 is 15 residues. V lost 5 bases to trimming and J lost 7 bases, with 21 bases between them.